The rows below give T cell receptor beta chains drawn from one sample of a study of metastatic and nonmetastatic thyroid tumors. TCRdb re-clonotyped the PCR reads through MiXCR. The sample consists of roughly 5,000 clones, 30% to 45% of them appearing once. Sequencing input: tumor tissue. These receptors all come from a male donor with papillary thyroid cancer or a benign thyroid nodule (not recorded which). Some clones in this sample may be carry-over from other donors' samples. CDR3s include the opening cysteine and the closing phenylalanine or tryptophan. The D gene is left open where the match is weak. The listing skips clone size in some rows; elsewhere it reads once, few, many or a size class.

j_call	clone_size	d_call	v_call	cdr3_nt	cdr3_aa
TRBJ1-2	-	TRBD1	TRBV4-3	TGCGCCAGCAGCCAGTTGGACAGGGGTGTCTCTGGCTACACCTTC	CASSQLDRGVSGYTF
TRBJ2-7	-	TRBD1	TRBV30	TGTGCCTGGAGGATGACAGGGGAGGTTGTCGAGCAGTACTTC	CAWRMTGEVVEQYF
TRBJ1-2	once	TRBD1	TRBV20-1	TGCAGTGCTTGGGGGGACAGATGCTACACCTTC	CSAWGDRCYTF
TRBJ1-2	-	TRBD1	TRBV4-2	TGTGCCAGCAGCCAAGGGACAGGGGGCGTCTATGGCTACACCTTC	CASSQGTGGVYGYTF
TRBJ2-2	-	TRBD2	TRBV9	TGTGCCAGCAGCCCAGGGACTAGTAACACCGGGGAGCTGTTTTTT	CASSPGTSNTGELFF
TRBJ1-4	few	-	TRBV6-1	TGTGCCAGCAGTGAAGCCCAAGAAAAACTGTTTTTT	CASSEAQEKLFF
TRBJ2-7	-	TRBD2	TRBV20-1	TGCAGTGCTAGGCTAGCGGGAGCCTACGAGCAGTACTTC	CSARLAGAYEQYF
TRBJ1-5	-	TRBD1	TRBV6-2/TRBV6-3	TGTGCCAGCAGTAGAAGTAGGAGTGGGGACAGTCAGCCCCAGCATTTT	CASSRSRSGDSQPQHF
TRBJ2-1	-	TRBD1	TRBV10-2	TGCGCCAGCAGTGCCGGGACAGGGAGGAATGAGCAGTTCTTC	CASSAGTGRNEQFF
TRBJ2-7	-	-	TRBV2	TGTGCCAGCAGTGTCGAGGGTCTCAACGAGCAGTACTTC	CASSVEGLNEQYF
TRBJ2-1	few	TRBD2	TRBV28	TGTGCCAGCGTAGCGGGAGGGCCCCTGAGCACTGAGCAGTTCTTC	CASVAGGPLSTEQFF
TRBJ2-2	-	-	TRBV12-3/TRBV12-4	TGTGCCAGCAGCGGGACTTCGAACACCGGGGAGCTGTTTTTT	CASSGTSNTGELFF
TRBJ1-1	few	TRBD1	TRBV6-5	TGTGCCAGCATTAAGGCCGGGACAGAGAACACTGAAGCTTTCTTT	CASIKAGTENTEAFF
TRBJ2-1	-	-	TRBV11-2	TGTGCCAGCAGCGCAGGACTTAGGGGGGAGCAGTTCTTC	CASSAGLRGEQFF
TRBJ1-6	-	-	TRBV6-5	TGTGCCAGCAGTTACGTTAATTCCAATTCACCCCTCCACTTT	CASSYVNSNSPLHF
TRBJ2-5	once	-	TRBV4-1	TGCGCCAGCAGCCAAGATGGGGGAGTGGGGGAGACCCAGTACTTC	CASSQDGGVGETQYF
TRBJ1-2	-	TRBD1	TRBV6-5	TGTGCCAGCAGTTATAGACGGACAGGGACCTATGGCTACACCTTC	CASSYRRTGTYGYTF
TRBJ2-7	large	TRBD2	TRBV29-1	TGCAGCGTTGAAGATCCGTCGTTTGGAGCGGGGGGGCCGGACGAGCAGTACTTC	CSVEDPSFGAGGPDEQYF
TRBJ2-7	few	TRBD1	TRBV27	TGTGCCAGCACTTGCCCAAAGGACAGGGGGGGCTACGAGCAGTACTTC	CASTCPKDRGGYEQYF
TRBJ1-5	-	-	TRBV5-5	TGTGCCAGCAGCTTGGGTGTAGGGTCGGCAAATCAGCCCCAGCATTTT	CASSLGVGSANQPQHF
TRBJ2-1	-	TRBD2	TRBV5-1	TGCGCCAGCAGCCTCGGGACTAGCAATGAGCAGTTCTTC	CASSLGTSNEQFF
TRBJ2-5	large	-	TRBV5-6	TGTGCCAGCAGCTTGTTCGGGAGTAAAGAGACCCAGTACTTC	CASSLFGSKETQYF
TRBJ2-7	-	TRBD1	TRBV20-1	TGCAGTGCTGGCAGACAGGGAACCTACGAGCAGTACTTC	CSAGRQGTYEQYF
TRBJ2-3	-	TRBD2	TRBV6-6	TGTGCCAGCAGTTACTCGAGACCAGCGGGAAGCACAGATACGCAGTATTTT	CASSYSRPAGSTDTQYF
TRBJ1-4	medium-sized	TRBD1	TRBV30	TGTGCCTGGAGTCCAAAGGGACAGGGGAATGAAAAACTGTTTTTT	CAWSPKGQGNEKLFF
TRBJ1-1	few	TRBD1	TRBV28	TGTGCCAGCAGTTTTCCCTCAGGGGGCCGGACTGAAGCTTTCTTT	CASSFPSGGRTEAFF